This entry lists 31 T cell receptor beta chains sequenced from one sample in a study of Tregs in tolerant kidney transplant recipients. Repertoires were generated with immunoSEQ multiplex PCR, while TCRdb's copy carries only in-frame clones and drops some. This sample carries 15,000 or so clones, with 3.5% going to the ten biggest clones. Recipients received nonmyeloablative bone marrow transplants from related graft donors, with transient mixed chimerism. Source: CD4+ T cells from blood (PBMCs), taken 12 months after the transplant. Receptors were obtained from a human patient who received a combined kidney and bone marrow transplant. Some T cells here may be from the graft donor.

A remark on this clone: The read halts 3 residues ahead of the CDR3 end, with the missing end drawn from the germline J gene. V is TRBV5-1 and J is TRBJ1-3; no firm D call. Germline values: CDR1 SGHRS, CDR2 YFSETQ. The V and J ends lost 0 bases and 4 bases respectively, with 8 bases between them. CDR3 length equals 14 residues. CDR3 amino acids: CASSLAGVGNTIYF. The sequenced CDR3 bases are TGCGCCAGCAGCTTGGCCGGGGTGGGAAACACC.

Points on this clone: The read ends 3 residues early relative to the CDR3; the germline J gene fills the gap. V is TRBV5-1 and J is TRBJ1-1; D is uncertain. Germline lookup yields CDR1 SGHRS and CDR2 YFSETQ. V lost 0 bases and J lost 0, with 18 bases in between. This CDR3 is 18 amino acids long. Partial CDR3 DNA: TGCGCCAGCAGCTTGGCCCGGGGAAAGACAACGATGAACACTGAA. The encoded protein is CASSLARGKTTMNTE. In full, the CDR3 reads CASSLARGKTTMNTEAFF. Variable domain in full (rest from reference TRBV5-1 and TRBJ1-1): KAGVTQTPRYLIKTRGQQVTLSCSPISGHRSVSWYQQTPGQGLQFLFEYFSETQRNKGNFPGRFSGRQFSNSRSEMNVSTLELGDSALYLCASSLARGKTTMNTEAFFGQGTRLTVV.

Notes on this clone: With the read ending 3 residues before the CDR3 end, the germline J gene is used to fill in that end. The gene calls are TRBV20-1 and TRBJ2-7; TRBD1 aligns across 7 bases. This CDR3 has 12 amino acids. CDR1 is DFQATT, CDR2 SNEGSKA, per germline (reference sequence). V lost 6 bases to trimming and J lost 3 bases; unmatched junction nucleotides: 5. The CDR3 is CSASTGFYEQYF. CDR3 DNA, as far as it was read: TGCAGTGCCTCGACAGGGTTCTACGAG.

A word on this clone: The read comes to an end 3 residues before the CDR3 does, leaving the germline J gene to fill in the end. This sequence joins TRBV5-1 and TRBJ2-3, with a weak D call TRBD2 (7 bases). Germline V lookup: CDR1 SGHRS, CDR2 YFSETQ. This CDR3 contains 17 residues. The V gene lost 0 bases and the J gene lost 7 bases, with 21 bases spanning the gap. CDR3 protein: CASSLAPGGRGGNTQYF. The CDR3 bases that were read are TGCGCCAGCAGCTTGGCGCCGGGGGGCCGGGGTGGGAATACG.

By frequency, this clone is medium-sized (0.01 to 0.1%). With the read ending 3 residues before the CDR3 end, the germline J gene is used to fill in that end. The rearrangement links TRBV2 to TRBJ2-2; 7 bases are shared with TRBD1. J lost 4 bases, V lost 5 bases, and 10 bases had no gene match. The CDR3 loop spans 16 amino acids. Germline V CDR1 and CDR2: SNHLY, FYNNEI. CDR3 in amino acids: CASSPQGPRGTGELFF. Partial CDR3 DNA: TGTGCCAGCAGTCCACAGGGGCCACGAGGCACCGGGGAG.

As regards this clone: The read gets to within 3 residues of the CDR3 end, and the germline J gene fills in the rest. The chain is built from TRBV18 and TRBJ2-1; D is unclear. The CDR3 runs 16 residues. V shed 1 base and J shed 1 base, with 11 bases lying between them. Germline V gives CDR1 KGHSH, CDR2 LQKENI. Partial CDR3 DNA: TGTGCCAGCTCACCACTCCCCGGGTTTTCCTACAATGAG. Translating it yields CASSPLPGFSYNE. The complete CDR3 reads CASSPLPGFSYNEQFF.

Comment on this clone: The read terminates 3 residues ahead of where the CDR3 ends, so the germline J gene completes it. The chain links TRBV4-2 to TRBJ1-6, with 9 positions matching TRBD1. With 3 bases clipped from V and 4 bases from J, the junction kept 1 base outside the gene matches. The germline gives CDR1 LGHNA, CDR2 YNFKEQ. There are 15 residues in the CDR3. The CDR3 is CASSQGTGYNSPLHF. The DNA read from the CDR3 is TGTGCCAGCAGCCAGGGGACAGGGTATAATTCACCC.

For this clone: With the read ending 3 residues before the CDR3 end, the germline J gene is used to fill in that end. The gene calls are TRBV24-1 and TRBJ1-5; 8 nucleotides match TRBD1. CDR1 is KGHDR, CDR2 SFDVKD, per germline. Trimming took 5 bases from V and 5 from J; bases not matched to a gene: 7. This CDR3 is 15 amino acids long. CDR3: CATSARDRPHQPQHF. CDR3 bases read: TGTGCCACCAGTGCCCGGGACAGGCCGCATCAGCCC.

By frequency, this clone registers medium-sized. The CDR3 end falls 3 residues outside the read, so it is completed with the germline J gene. The chain recombines TRBV19 with TRBJ1-2; 8 nucleotides match TRBD1. Germline trimming cut 6 bases from V and 4 bases from J; bases unmatched to any gene: 10. The CDR3 is 15 amino acids. Germline loops: CDR1 LNHDA, CDR2 SQIVND (reference sequence). The sequenced CDR3 bases are TGTGCCAGTAGACAAACCGGGACAGGAGCCTATGGC. Translated: CASRQTGTGAYG. The entire CDR3 reads CASRQTGTGAYGYTF.

Remarks on this clone: The read comes to an end 3 residues before the CDR3 does, leaving the germline J gene to fill in the end. This sequence joins TRBV19 and TRBJ2-2, with TRBD1 matching 7 bases. The CDR3 has 16 amino acids. CDR1 and CDR2 from the germline V gene are LNHDA and SQIVND (reference sequence). V gave up 9 bases and J gave up 6 bases; unmatched junction bases: 16. The covered CDR3 bases are TGTGCCAGCTCCAAAGAGGGGGCGCGTTGGTCCGGGGAG. Protein product: CASSKEGARWSGE. The whole CDR3 region reads CASSKEGARWSGELFF.

About this clone: From the germline J gene comes the end of the CDR3, since the read stops 3 residues before it. This chain joins TRBV20-1 and TRBJ2-7; D remains ambiguous. The CDR3 loop spans 11 amino acids. With 0 bases removed from V and 4 bases from J, the gap between germline ends came to 4 bases. Germline-derived CDR1 and CDR2 are DFQATT and SNEGSKA (reference sequence). Incomplete CDR3 DNA: TGCAGTGCTAGAGACCTGTACGAG. This sequence encodes CSARDLYE. The CDR3 in full is CSARDLYEQYF.

To note about this clone: The CDR3 goes on 3 residues after the read ends, and that part is filled in from the germline J gene. The chain employs TRBV7-2 and TRBJ2-3; D is unclear. Germline V gene sequence: CDR1 SGHTA, CDR2 FQGNSA. V lost 0 bases and J lost 5, with 6 bases in between. The CDR3 spans 13 residues. The CDR3 here is CASSLALRDTQYF. The CDR3 bases that were read are TGTGCCAGCAGCTTAGCGCTACGAGATACG.

Of note for this clone: The CDR3 end lies 3 residues beyond the end of the read and is filled in from the germline J gene. The chain carries TRBV7-2 and TRBJ2-5, with a weak D call TRBD2 (6 bases). CDR1 and CDR2 from the germline V gene are SGHTA and FQGNSA. V lost 2 bases, J lost 5 bases, and 6 bases lay in between. The CDR3 consists of 12 residues. The sequenced part of the CDR3 DNA is TGTGCCAGCAGCTTACGGGGGGAGACC. As protein: CASSLRGET. The full CDR3 is CASSLRGETQYF.

The CDR3 here is CASRALANTGELFF. CDR3 DNA (partial): TGTGCCAGCAGAGCACTAGCGAACACCGGGGAG. The V call is TRBV6-4, the J call TRBJ2-2, with a possible D match to TRBD2 (5 bases). The read ends 3 residues early relative to the CDR3; the germline J gene fills the gap. The CDR3 is made up of 14 amino acids. CDR1 is MRHNA and CDR2 is SNTAGT in the germline V gene. Trimming removed 6 bases at V and 0 bases at J, with 8 bases between.

Of note for this clone: The sequence runs out 3 residues before the end of the CDR3; the remainder is reconstructed from the germline J gene. The J gene is TRBJ1-2, the V gene TRBV7-8; unclear D gene. Germline V gene data show CDR1 as SGHVS and CDR2 as FQNEAQ. V was pared by 1 base and J by 3 bases, with 9 bases between. The CDR3 totals 14 residues. CDR3 DNA, as far as it was read: TGTGCCAGCAGCTTAGAATGGCAGGACTATGGC. It is translated as CASSLEWQDYG. The whole CDR3 region reads CASSLEWQDYGYTF. Full variable domain (rest looked up from reference TRBV7-8 and TRBJ1-2): GAGVSQSPRYKVAKRGQDVALRCDPISGHVSLFWYQQALGQGPEFLTYFQNEAQLDKSGLPSDRFFAERPEGSVSTLKIQRTQQEDSAVYLCASSLEWQDYGYTFGSGTRLTVV.

Remarks on this clone: The read finishes 3 residues shy of the CDR3 end, and the germline J gene is used to complete it. The rearrangement links TRBV2 to TRBJ1-2; TRBD1 agrees at 7 bases. CDR1 and CDR2 from the germline V gene are SNHLY and FYNNEI. CDR3 length: 15 residues. The trim removed 10 bases at V and 0 bases at J, leaving 11 bases unmatched. CDR3 bases read: TGTGCCACCAGGGACAGTCCTTCCCCTAACTATGGC. This gives the protein CATRDSPSPNYG. Given in full, the CDR3 is CATRDSPSPNYGYTF.

With regard to this clone: The sequenced fragment ends 3 residues before the CDR3 boundary, so the rest is inferred from the germline J gene. The V call is TRBV5-5, the J call TRBJ2-1; possibly TRBD1 for D (6 bases). Trimming shortened V by 0 bases and J by 9 bases, and 7 bases separated the two germline ends. Germline V gene data show CDR1 as SGHKS and CDR2 as YYEKEE (reference sequence). This CDR3 is built from 12 residues. The CDR3 loop is CASSLARGEQFF. The sequenced part of the CDR3 DNA is TGTGCCAGCAGCTTGGCCAGGGGTGAG.

On this clone: The read comes to an end 3 residues before the CDR3 does, leaving the germline J gene to fill in the end. The chain joins TRBV5-1 to TRBJ2-1, with D tentatively TRBD2 (5 bases). V lost 0 bases, J lost 3 bases, and 10 bases lay in between. The CDR3 runs 15 residues. CDR1 and CDR2 from the germline V gene are SGHRS and YFSETQ. The chain's CDR3 is CASSLDRGNYNEQFF. Partial CDR3 DNA: TGCGCCAGCAGCTTGGATCGGGGAAACTACAATGAG.

Regarding this clone: At one end, the junction sequence differs from germline, possibly due to a read error. With the read ending 3 residues before the CDR3 end, the germline J gene is used to fill in that end. This chain uses TRBV4-2 with TRBJ1-6; no clear D gene. The germline CDR1 and CDR2 sequences are LGHNA and YNFKEQ. The length of the CDR3 is 14 residues. The chain's CDR3 is CASSQAEKGSPLHF. CDR3 bases read: TGCGCCAGCAGCCAAGCGGAGAAGGGTTCACCC.

CDR3: CAWSVLGLPNEKLFF. CDR3 DNA, as far as it was read: TGTGCCTGGAGTGTACTTGGACTCCCTAATGAAAAA. This rearrangement joins TRBV30 to TRBJ1-4, with no clear D. The read terminates 3 residues ahead of where the CDR3 ends, so the germline J gene completes it. Germline V gene data show CDR1 as GTSNPN and CDR2 as SVGIG (reference sequence). Deletions cut 0 bases from V and 3 bases from J, with 11 bases between. The CDR3 has 15 amino acids.

As for this clone: The read terminates 3 residues ahead of where the CDR3 ends, so the germline J gene completes it. J is TRBJ2-2 and V is TRBV20-1; perhaps TRBD1 as D (5 bases). V was trimmed by 5 bases and J by 4 bases, leaving 8 bases between them. Germline CDR1 is DFQATT and CDR2 is SNEGSKA (reference sequence). The CDR3 loop spans 12 amino acids. The CDR3 bases that were read are TGCAGTGCTGCAGGGCGCACCGGGGAG. This codes for CSAAGRTGE. The whole CDR3 protein is CSAAGRTGELFF.

Details on this clone: The CDR3 end lies 3 residues beyond the end of the read and is filled in from the germline J gene. This chain connects TRBV5-6 to TRBJ2-5; 8 bases are a match to TRBD2. The trim removed 4 bases at V and 5 bases at J, leaving 10 bases unmatched. This CDR3 is built from 15 residues. Germline CDR1 SGHDT, CDR2 YYEEEE. Partial CDR3 DNA: TGTGCCAGCAGCGCCTCGGGACTAGGGGGTGAGACC. Its protein product is CASSASGLGGET. The full CDR3 reads CASSASGLGGETQYF.

This clone is deemed medium-sized by its frequency. The CDR3 end lies 3 residues beyond the end of the read and is filled in from the germline J gene. V and J are TRBV5-1 and TRBJ2-3, with 13 bases fitting TRBD2. The CDR3 is 14 amino acids. The J segment lost 6 bases and the V segment lost 7 bases, leaving 5 bases of the junction unmatched. Germline CDR1 reads SGHRS; CDR2 reads YFSETQ. CDR3 region: CASGLAGEVDTQYF. Incomplete CDR3 DNA: TGCGCCAGCGGACTAGCGGGAGAGGTCGATACG.

Turning to this clone: Read data end 3 residues before the CDR3 end; the end is taken from the germline J gene. The chain recombines TRBV18 with TRBJ2-3, with 9 bases lining up with TRBD2. The germline V gene encodes CDR1 KGHSH and CDR2 LQKENI. J lost 4 bases, V lost 6 bases, and 11 bases had no gene match. This CDR3 spans 16 amino acids. The sequenced part of the CDR3 DNA is TGTGCCAGCTCTCCTCGACTAGCGGAGACCGCAGATACG. The encoded protein is CASSPRLAETADT. In full, the CDR3 is CASSPRLAETADTQYF.

Comments on this clone: With the read ending 3 residues before the CDR3 end, the germline J gene is used to fill in that end. The V call is TRBV5-1, the J call TRBJ1-3, with D possibly TRBD1 on 5 matching bases. The V gene lost 7 bases and the J gene lost 0 bases, with 11 bases spanning the gap. This CDR3 is 14 amino acids long. Per germline, CDR1 SGHRS and CDR2 YFSETQ. The DNA read from the CDR3 is TGCGCCAGCCAGAGAGACAGCTCTGGAAACACC. Protein: CASQRDSSGNT. The CDR3 reads in full as CASQRDSSGNTIYF. The entire variable domain, with the rest obtained from reference TRBV5-1 and TRBJ1-3, is as follows: KAGVTQTPRYLIKTRGQQVTLSCSPISGHRSVSWYQQTPGQGLQFLFEYFSETQRNKGNFPGRFSGRQFSNSRSEMNVSTLELGDSALYLCASQRDSSGNTIYFGEGSWLTVV.

In the case of this clone: Read coverage stops 3 residues before the CDR3 terminus; the germline J gene supplies the remainder. The gene calls are TRBV10-3 and TRBJ1-1, with D perhaps TRBD1 (6 bases). The V and J ends lost 0 bases and 1 base respectively, with 9 bases between them. The germline gives CDR1 ENHRY, CDR2 SYGVKD. The CDR3 is 15 residues long. The CDR3 loop reads CAISESNRANTEAFF. The covered CDR3 bases are TGTGCCATCAGTGAGTCGAACAGGGCGAACACTGAA.

Points on this clone: Read coverage stops 3 residues before the CDR3 terminus; the germline J gene supplies the remainder. The chain carries TRBV7-2 and TRBJ2-7; D possibly corresponds to TRBD2 (6 bases). In germline, CDR1 is SGHTA, CDR2 FQGNSA. V was cut by 9 bases and J by 0 bases, with 18 bases left in between. This CDR3 has 15 residues. Incomplete CDR3 DNA: TGTGCCAGTAGATCGCCAACTAGCTTCTCCTACGAG. Translating gives CASRSPTSFSYE. The whole CDR3 region reads CASRSPTSFSYEQYF.

With regard to this clone: The read falls 3 residues short of the CDR3 end, and the missing part is taken from the germline J gene. The V call is TRBV7-3, the J call TRBJ2-1; TRBD2 agrees at 7 bases. The CDR3 runs 14 residues. CDR1 and CDR2 (germline): SGHTA, FQGTGA. V trimming: 2 bases; J trimming: 5 bases; junction bases outside the gene matches: 3. The CDR3 region is CASSLAGADNEQFF. The part of the CDR3 DNA that was read is TGTGCCAGCAGCTTAGCGGGAGCCGACAATGAG.

Concerning this clone: The read terminates 3 residues ahead of where the CDR3 ends, so the germline J gene completes it. V usage is TRBV5-1 and J usage is TRBJ1-1; 10 bases agree with TRBD1. After removal of 5 bases from V and 4 bases from J, the junction contained 5 bases not matched to a gene. This CDR3 is built from 14 residues. CDR1 and CDR2 (germline): SGHRS, YFSETQ. The DNA read from the CDR3 is TGCGCCAGCAGACGGGACAGGGGTTTCACTGAA. It yields the protein CASRRDRGFTE. The complete CDR3 reads CASRRDRGFTEAFF. Filled out from reference TRBV5-1 and TRBJ1-1, the complete variable domain reads KAGVTQTPRYLIKTRGQQVTLSCSPISGHRSVSWYQQTPGQGLQFLFEYFSETQRNKGNFPGRFSGRQFSNSRSEMNVSTLELGDSALYLCASRRDRGFTEAFFGQGTRLTVV.

A note on this clone: The missing CDR3 end, 3 residues past where the read stops, is filled in from the germline J gene. The gene calls are TRBV2 and TRBJ2-5; D is perhaps TRBD2 (5 bases). The germline CDR1 and CDR2 sequences are SNHLY and FYNNEI. The V gene lost 5 bases and the J gene lost 2 bases, with 21 bases spanning the gap. This CDR3 contains 17 residues. The covered CDR3 bases are TGTGCCAGCAGTCCTCCCCGGCGGAGGTGGGTTCAAGAGACC. Amino acids: CASSPPRRRWVQET. The whole CDR3 sequence reads CASSPPRRRWVQETQYF.

With regard to this clone: The sequence runs out 3 residues before the end of the CDR3; the remainder is reconstructed from the germline J gene. J is TRBJ2-7 and V is TRBV20-1; 10 nucleotides align to TRBD2. Germline-derived CDR1 and CDR2 are DFQATT and SNEGSKA (reference sequence). This CDR3 is 15 amino acids long. The trim removed 3 bases at V and 3 bases at J, leaving 8 bases unmatched. CDR3 loop: CSARRRRTSGYEQYF. The DNA read from the CDR3 is TGCAGTGCTAGGAGGCGGAGGACTAGCGGCTACGAG.